This T cell receptor beta chain stems from a study of T cell repertoires in cytomegalovirus infection. As for the study in general: Indications came from public TCR beta signatures; they pointed to CMV infection and to a matching HLA type.

TCRdb reprocessed the reads with MiXCR, giving one entry per CDR3 protein. The sample includes 450,000 to 650,000 distinct CDR3 sequences, approximately 25% seen only once; the top ten take around 14%. This clonotype was picked up many times. Antigen: not known. Study-wide points: Dominating the ex vivo response were TCR beta clonotypes that were CMV-specific and HLA-C-restricted. Cumulative frequency (of public TCR beta family members) identified carriers of CMV plus the relevant HLA.

This CDR3 region has 17 residues. The V segment lost 6 bases and the J segment 3 bases; nucleotides outside the gene matches: 11. CDR1 and CDR2 from the germline V gene are MNHEY and SVGAGI. The chain has TRBV6-5 and TRBJ2-7, with TRBD2 matching 13 bases. The sample comprised PBMCs. This clonotype was sampled from a human donor in good health (CMV status not recorded). Some clones in this sample may be carry-over from other donors' samples. CDR3 sequence (DNA): TGTGCCAGCAGGCCCACTAGCGGGAGGGTGGCCCTCTACGAGCAGTACTTC. Translating gives CASRPTSGRVALYEQYF.